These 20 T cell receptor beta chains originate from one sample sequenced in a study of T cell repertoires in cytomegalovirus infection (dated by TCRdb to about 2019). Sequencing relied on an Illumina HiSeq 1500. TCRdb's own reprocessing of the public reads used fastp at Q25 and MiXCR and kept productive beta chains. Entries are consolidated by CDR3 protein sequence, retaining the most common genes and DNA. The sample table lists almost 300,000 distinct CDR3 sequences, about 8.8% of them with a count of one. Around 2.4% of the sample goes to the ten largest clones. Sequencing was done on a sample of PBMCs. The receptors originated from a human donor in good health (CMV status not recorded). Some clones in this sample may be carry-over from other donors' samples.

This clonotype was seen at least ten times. Written as DNA, the CDR3 is TGCAGCGTTAACCCCGGGACTAGCGGCAATGAGCAGTTCTTC. It translates to CSVNPGTSGNEQFF. The V gene is TRBV29-1, the J gene TRBJ2-1, with 11 bases that match TRBD2. CDR1 and CDR2 from the germline V gene are SQVTM and ANQGSEA. This CDR3 is built from 14 residues. Trimming at V came to 5 bases and at J to 6 bases, leaving 6 bases not matched to a gene.

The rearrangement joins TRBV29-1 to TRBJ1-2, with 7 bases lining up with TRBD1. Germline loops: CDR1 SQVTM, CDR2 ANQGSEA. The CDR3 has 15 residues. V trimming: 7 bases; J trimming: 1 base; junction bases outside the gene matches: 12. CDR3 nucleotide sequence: TGCAGCGCCCAGGGGGGAAGTGCGGATAACTATGGCTACACCTTC. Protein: CSAQGGSADNYGYTF.

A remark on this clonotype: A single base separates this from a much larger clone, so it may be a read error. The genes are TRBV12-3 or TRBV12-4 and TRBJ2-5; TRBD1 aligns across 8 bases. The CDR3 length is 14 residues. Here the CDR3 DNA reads TGTACCAGCAGCCGACCACAGGGGGGAGAGACCCAGTACTTC. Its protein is CTSSRPQGGETQYF.

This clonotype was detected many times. CDR3 sequence reads: CSVLTGEETQYF. CDR3 bases: TGCAGCGTCCTCACGGGGGAAGAGACCCAGTACTTC. This chain connects TRBV29-1 to TRBJ2-5, with D maybe TRBD2 (6 bases). The CDR3 contains 12 residues. Germline V gene lookup returns CDR1 SQVTM and CDR2 ANQGSEA. Trimming removed 6 bases at V and 3 bases at J, with 11 bases between.

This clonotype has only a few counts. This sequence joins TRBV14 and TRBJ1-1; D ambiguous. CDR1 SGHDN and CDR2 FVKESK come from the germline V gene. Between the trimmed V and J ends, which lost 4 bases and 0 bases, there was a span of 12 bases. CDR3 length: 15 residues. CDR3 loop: CASSLPDGMNTEAFF. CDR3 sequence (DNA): TGTGCCAGCAGCCTTCCCGACGGTATGAACACTGAAGCTTTCTTT. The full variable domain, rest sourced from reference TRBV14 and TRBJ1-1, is EAGVTQFPSHSVIEKGQTVTLRCDPISGHDNLYWYRRVMGKEIKFLLHFVKESKQDESGMPNNRFLAERTGGTYSTLKVQPAELEDSGVYFCASSLPDGMNTEAFFGQGTRLTVV.

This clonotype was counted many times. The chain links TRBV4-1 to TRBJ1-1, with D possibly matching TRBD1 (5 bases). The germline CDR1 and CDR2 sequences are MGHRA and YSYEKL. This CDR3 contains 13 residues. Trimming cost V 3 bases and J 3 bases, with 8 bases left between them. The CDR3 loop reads CASSQGRDTEAFF. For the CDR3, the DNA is TGCGCCAGCAGCCAGGGACGAGACACTGAAGCTTTCTTT.

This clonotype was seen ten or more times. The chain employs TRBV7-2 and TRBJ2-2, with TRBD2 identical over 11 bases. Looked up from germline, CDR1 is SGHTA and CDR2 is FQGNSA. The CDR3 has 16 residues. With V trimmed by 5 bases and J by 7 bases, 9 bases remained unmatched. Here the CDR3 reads CASSNSGGASNGELFF. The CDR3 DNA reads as TGTGCCAGCAGCAATAGCGGGGGGGCCAGTAACGGGGAGCTGTTTTTT.

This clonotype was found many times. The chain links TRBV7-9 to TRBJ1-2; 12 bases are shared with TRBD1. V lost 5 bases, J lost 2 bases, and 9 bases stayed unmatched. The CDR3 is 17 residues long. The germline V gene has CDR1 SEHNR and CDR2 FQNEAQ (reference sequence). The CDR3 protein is CASSLTAGTGGNYGYTF. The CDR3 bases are TGTGCCAGCAGCCTTACCGCCGGGACAGGGGGCAACTATGGCTACACCTTC.

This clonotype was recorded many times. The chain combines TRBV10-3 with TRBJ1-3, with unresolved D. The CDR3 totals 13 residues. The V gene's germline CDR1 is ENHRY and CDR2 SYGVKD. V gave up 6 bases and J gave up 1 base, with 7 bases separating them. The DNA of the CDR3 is TGTGCCATCAGAACGGATTCTGGAAACACCATATATTTT. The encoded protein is CAIRTDSGNTIYF.

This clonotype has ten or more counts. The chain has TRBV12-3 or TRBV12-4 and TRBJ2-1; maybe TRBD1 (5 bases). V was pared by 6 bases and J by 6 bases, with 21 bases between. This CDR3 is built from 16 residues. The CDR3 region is CASSPGLGALGNEQFF. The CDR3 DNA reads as TGTGCCAGCAGCCCAGGTTTAGGGGCTCTGGGCAATGAGCAGTTCTTC.

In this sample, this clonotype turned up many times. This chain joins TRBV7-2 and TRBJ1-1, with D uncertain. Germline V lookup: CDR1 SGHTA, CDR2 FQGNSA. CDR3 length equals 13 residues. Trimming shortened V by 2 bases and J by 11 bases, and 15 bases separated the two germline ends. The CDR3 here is CASSLKETSVAFF. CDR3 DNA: TGTGCCAGCAGCTTAAAGGAAACGTCGGTCGCTTTCTTT.

The CDR3 spells CSARTGTVTNQPQHF. The CDR3 DNA reads TGCAGTGCTAGAACCGGGACCGTCACTAATCAGCCCCAGCATTTT. The genes are TRBV20-1 and TRBJ1-5; maybe TRBD1 (5 bases). The V gene lost 2 bases and the J gene lost 4 bases, with 15 bases spanning the gap. This CDR3 contains 15 residues. Germline V gene lookup returns CDR1 DFQATT and CDR2 SNEGSKA (reference sequence).

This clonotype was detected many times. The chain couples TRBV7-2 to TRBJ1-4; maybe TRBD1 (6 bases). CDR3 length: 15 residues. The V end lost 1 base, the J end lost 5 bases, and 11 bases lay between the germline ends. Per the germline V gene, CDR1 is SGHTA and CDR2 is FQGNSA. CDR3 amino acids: CASSLEAGANEKLFF. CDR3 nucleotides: TGTGCCAGCAGCTTAGAAGCAGGGGCAAATGAAAAACTGTTTTTT.

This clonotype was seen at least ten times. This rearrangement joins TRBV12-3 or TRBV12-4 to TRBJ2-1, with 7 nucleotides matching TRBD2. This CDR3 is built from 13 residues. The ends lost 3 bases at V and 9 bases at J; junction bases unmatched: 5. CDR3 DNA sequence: TGTGCCAGCAGTTTGGGCAGGGAGGGTGAGCAGTTCTTC. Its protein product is CASSLGREGEQFF.

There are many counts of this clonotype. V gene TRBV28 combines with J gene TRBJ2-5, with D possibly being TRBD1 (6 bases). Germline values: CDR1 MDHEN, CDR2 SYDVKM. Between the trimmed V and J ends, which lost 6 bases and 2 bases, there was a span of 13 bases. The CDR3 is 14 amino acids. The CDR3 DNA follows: TGTGCCAGCAGCAGAAGCAGGGGTCAAGAGACCCAGTACTTC. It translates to CASSRSRGQETQYF.

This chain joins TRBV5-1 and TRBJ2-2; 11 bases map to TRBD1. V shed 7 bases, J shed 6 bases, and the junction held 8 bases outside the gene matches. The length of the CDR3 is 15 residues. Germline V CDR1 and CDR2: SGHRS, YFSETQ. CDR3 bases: TGCGCCAGCGATCCGGGACAGGGGGTACCCGGGGAGCTGTTTTTT. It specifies CASDPGQGVPGELFF.

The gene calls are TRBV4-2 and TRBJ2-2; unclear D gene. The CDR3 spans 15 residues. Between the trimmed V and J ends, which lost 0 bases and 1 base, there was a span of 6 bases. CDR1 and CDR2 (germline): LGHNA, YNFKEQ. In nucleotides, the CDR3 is TGTGCCAGCAGCCAAGATGCCATGAACACCGGGGAGCTGTTTTTT. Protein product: CASSQDAMNTGELFF.

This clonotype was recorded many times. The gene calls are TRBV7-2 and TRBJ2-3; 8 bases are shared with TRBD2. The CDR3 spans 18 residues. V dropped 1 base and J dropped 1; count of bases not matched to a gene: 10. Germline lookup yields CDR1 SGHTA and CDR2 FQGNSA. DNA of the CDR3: TGTGCCAGCAGCTTAGGTGGGGGGGCGGGGGGCGGCACAGATACGCAGTATTTT. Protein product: CASSLGGGAGGGTDTQYF.

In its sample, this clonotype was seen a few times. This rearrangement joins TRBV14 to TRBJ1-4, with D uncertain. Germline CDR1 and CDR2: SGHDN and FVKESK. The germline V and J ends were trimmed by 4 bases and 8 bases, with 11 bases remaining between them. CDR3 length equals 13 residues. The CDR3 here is CASSLGPREKLFF. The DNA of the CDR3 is TGTGCCAGCAGCCTCGGCCCACGGGAAAAACTGTTTTTT.

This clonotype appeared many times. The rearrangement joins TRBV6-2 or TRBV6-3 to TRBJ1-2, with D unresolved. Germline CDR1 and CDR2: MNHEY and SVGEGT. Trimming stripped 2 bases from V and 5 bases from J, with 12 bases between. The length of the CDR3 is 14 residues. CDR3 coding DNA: TGTGCCAGCAGTTACGCGACAACCCGGTATGGCTACACCTTC. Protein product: CASSYATTRYGYTF.